This T cell receptor beta chain stems from a study of CD4 T cells in relation to SARS-CoV-2 and coronaviruses. From germline, CDR1 is MDHEN and CDR2 SYDVKM. The CDR3 contains 16 residues. Losses at the gene ends were 3 bases for V and 1 base for J; bases not matched to a gene: 7. Using immunoSEQ multiplex PCR, the repertoire was profiled, and TCRdb retains in-frame clones only, with some absent. The repertoire holds about 55,000 clones, with more than 80% as singletons. The unexposed donors gave CD4+ T cells in about 2010-2019, prior to COVID-19. The sequence was obtained from a human donor in good health. The chain is built from TRBV28 and TRBJ1-1, with 8 positions matching TRBD1. The sample was memory CD4+ T cells from PBMCs. The CDR3: CASSFPGGPGNTEAFF. The CDR3 nucleotides read TGTGCCAGCAGTTTTCCAGGGGGCCCGGGGAACACTGAAGCTTTCTTT.